Listed here are 28 T cell receptor beta chains from one sample, sequenced in a study of blood T cell repertoires in COVID-19. The table came from immunoSEQ multiplex PCR; TCRdb's copy has only in-frame clones and leaves some out. The sample includes roughly 140,000 clones, roughly 88% of them seen just once. Sequenced material: peripheral blood. Receptor source: a woman aged 50 to 60 with acute or convalescent COVID-19.

V usage is TRBV19 and J usage is TRBJ1-5; D unresolved. V lost 6 bases to trimming and J lost 4 bases, with 10 bases between them. The CDR3 runs 13 residues. Per germline, CDR1 LNHDA and CDR2 SQIVND (reference sequence). CDR3 protein: CASSPTVNQPQHF. The CDR3 coding sequence is TGTGCCAGTAGCCCCACGGTAAATCAGCCCCAGCATTTT.

V is TRBV10-3 and J is TRBJ2-5, with TRBD2 matching over 10 bases. Germline CDR1 ENHRY, CDR2 SYGVKD. V shed 1 base, J shed 5 bases, and the junction held 4 bases outside the gene matches. This CDR3 has 15 amino acids. The CDR3 reads CAISELLAGKETQYF. The CDR3 nucleotides read TGTGCCATCAGTGAGTTACTAGCGGGGAAGGAGACCCAGTACTTC.

The chain recombines TRBV5-4 with TRBJ2-7, with D maybe TRBD2 (6 bases). Germline assignment: CDR1 SGHNT and CDR2 YYREEE (reference sequence). V was trimmed by 1 base and J by 5 bases, leaving 16 bases between them. The CDR3 loop spans 15 amino acids. The CDR3 here is CASSLFGLRVHEQYF. In nucleotides, the CDR3 is TGTGCCAGCAGCTTGTTTGGACTAAGGGTCCACGAGCAGTACTTC.

This clone showed up just a few times. The chain employs TRBV13 and TRBJ2-7; D might be TRBD1 (6 bases). Trimming shortened V by 1 base and J by 6 bases, and 10 bases separated the two germline ends. The CDR3 length is 13 residues. Germline V CDR1 and CDR2: PRHDT, FYEKMQ (reference sequence). The CDR3 DNA reads as TGTGCCAGCAGCTTAGAGTCCAGGGGCGAGCAGTACTTC. The encoded protein is CASSLESRGEQYF.

V gene TRBV7-2 combines with J gene TRBJ1-1, with D possibly matching TRBD1 (5 bases). The V and J ends lost 1 base and 2 bases respectively, with 20 bases between them. Per germline, CDR1 SGHTA and CDR2 FQGNSA. This CDR3 region has 18 residues. The CDR3 nucleotides are TGTGCCAGCAGCTTAGGGTTAATTTGGGGCAGAAGAAACACTGAAGCTTTCTTT. Translated, it gives CASSLGLIWGRRNTEAFF.

V is TRBV10-3 and J is TRBJ2-2; TRBD2 aligns across 7 bases. Germline trimming cut 11 bases from V and 4 bases from J; bases unmatched to any gene: 7. Germline lookup yields CDR1 ENHRY and CDR2 SYGVKD. The CDR3 has 13 amino acids. The CDR3 nucleotides are TGTGCCGCGGGGGAACCCAGCACCGGGGAGCTGTTTTTT. This gives the protein CAAGEPSTGELFF.

The V gene is TRBV15, the J gene TRBJ2-1; 7 positions agree with TRBD2. With 3 bases clipped from V and 13 bases from J, the junction kept 6 bases outside the gene matches. The CDR3 sequence is 12 residues long. Germline values: CDR1 LNHNV, CDR2 YYDKDF (reference sequence). In nucleotides, the CDR3 is TGTGCCACCAGCAGTCGCCTAGCGGATCAGTTCTTC. Translation gives CATSSRLADQFF.

This chain links TRBV6-5 with TRBJ2-1; no clear D gene. CDR1 is MNHEY, CDR2 SVGAGI, per germline. V gave up 4 bases and J gave up 3 bases, with 13 bases separating them. The CDR3 sequence is 15 residues long. In DNA form, the CDR3 reads TGTGCCAGCAGTTCGTCAACTTTTGGCTACAATGAGCAGTTCTTC. Protein sequence: CASSSSTFGYNEQFF.

This clone has a handful of counts. This chain joins TRBV5-3 and TRBJ1-3, with D perhaps TRBD1 (5 bases). TRBV5-3 is recorded as an ORF, its role being uncertain. The CDR3 runs to 13 residues. V was trimmed by 5 bases and J by 4 bases, leaving 10 bases between them. CDR3 coding DNA: TGTGCCAGAAGTCCAAGACAGGGAAACACCATATATTTT. Translation gives CARSPRQGNTIYF.

The chain combines TRBV9 with TRBJ2-7; tentatively, D is TRBD2 (7 bases). The V gene lost 4 bases and the J gene lost 3 bases, with 20 bases spanning the gap. The CDR3 runs 16 residues. CDR1 and CDR2 from the germline V gene are SGDLS and YYNGEE. The CDR3 loop reads CASSRGAERVGYEQYF. The CDR3 nucleotides are TGTGCCAGCAGCCGGGGGGCGGAGCGGGTAGGCTACGAGCAGTACTTC.

The rearrangement uses TRBV4-2 and TRBJ2-5; 12 bases map to TRBD2. The CDR3 loop spans 17 amino acids. V lost 0 bases to trimming and J lost 4 bases; unmatched junction nucleotides: 6. CDR1 LGHNA and CDR2 YNFKEQ come from the germline V gene. The CDR3 loop reads CASSQESILAGGETQYF. CDR3 nucleotides: TGTGCCAGCAGCCAAGAATCAATACTAGCGGGGGGAGAGACCCAGTACTTC.

This clone was recorded only once. Other nucleotide sequences in the sample specify the same CDR3. The chain employs TRBV28 and TRBJ1-2; D possibly corresponds to TRBD1 (5 bases). The CDR3 covers 13 residues. Per the germline V gene, CDR1 is MDHEN and CDR2 is SYDVKM. V was trimmed by 3 bases and J by 4 bases, leaving 9 bases between them. CDR3 bases: TGTGCCAGCAGTTTCGGCGGGGGCTATGGCTACACCTTC. It yields the protein CASSFGGGYGYTF.

The rearrangement uses TRBV27 and TRBJ1-1; TRBD1 aligns across 7 bases. Germline V gene lookup returns CDR1 MNHEY and CDR2 SMNVEV (reference sequence). This CDR3 contains 12 residues. Unmatched junction bases numbered 0, after V lost 3 bases and J lost 5 bases. The CDR3 is CASSFRGTEAFF. The CDR3 nucleotides are TGTGCCAGCAGTTTCAGGGGGACTGAAGCTTTCTTT.

CDR3 region: CASSSRLAGGRYNEQFF. DNA of the CDR3: TGTGCCAGCAGCTCCCGACTAGCGGGAGGGCGCTACAATGAGCAGTTCTTC. The rearrangement uses TRBV5-5 and TRBJ2-1, with TRBD2 identical over 14 bases. Germline-derived CDR1 and CDR2 are SGHKS and YYEKEE (reference sequence). V shed 3 bases, J shed 3 bases, and the junction held 5 bases outside the gene matches. The length of the CDR3 is 17 residues.

This chain links TRBV19 with TRBJ2-4, with D maybe TRBD1 (5 bases). CDR3 length: 13 residues. CDR1 is LNHDA and CDR2 is SQIVND in the germline V gene (reference sequence). V dropped 6 bases and J dropped 7 bases, with 13 bases sitting between them. The CDR3 DNA is TGTGCCAGTAGACCACAGGTCTGGAACATTCAGTACTTC. Protein: CASRPQVWNIQYF.

This chain connects TRBV5-1 to TRBJ2-2; TRBD2 matches 10 bases. After removal of 0 bases from V and 5 bases from J, the junction contained 10 bases not matched to a gene. Germline V gene sequence: CDR1 SGHRS, CDR2 YFSETQ. The CDR3 contains 18 residues. This CDR3 is CASSLESAGGRETGELFF. The DNA for the CDR3 is TGCGCCAGCAGCTTGGAGTCAGCGGGAGGGCGGGAAACCGGGGAGCTGTTTTTT. The complete variable domain, with remaining parts taken from reference TRBV5-1 and TRBJ2-2, reads KAGVTQTPRYLIKTRGQQVTLSCSPISGHRSVSWYQQTPGQGLQFLFEYFSETQRNKGNFPGRFSGRQFSNSRSEMNVSTLELGDSALYLCASSLESAGGRETGELFFGEGSRLTVL.

Only one count was recorded for this clone. The rearrangement links TRBV6-5 to TRBJ1-1; D is unclear. This CDR3 comprises 14 residues. The V gene lost 4 bases and the J gene lost 5 bases, with 14 bases spanning the gap. CDR1 and CDR2 from the germline V gene are MNHEY and SVGAGI. Here the CDR3 reads CASSSRGSWTEAFF. DNA for the CDR3: TGTGCCAGCAGTTCCAGAGGGAGCTGGACTGAAGCTTTCTTT.

The chain links TRBV19 to TRBJ2-7; tentatively, D is TRBD1 (6 bases). Germline V gene sequence: CDR1 LNHDA, CDR2 SQIVND (reference sequence). V was shortened by 9 bases and J by 7 bases, with 13 bases between the two germline ends. This CDR3 contains 11 residues. In DNA, the CDR3 is TGTGCCAGCGGACAAACAGGGGAGCAGTACTTC. Protein: CASGQTGEQYF.

V usage is TRBV5-4 and J usage is TRBJ2-5; 7 nucleotides agree with TRBD2. Germline CDR1 SGHNT, CDR2 YYREEE (reference sequence). This CDR3 comprises 14 residues. V lost 2 bases to trimming and J lost 1 base; unmatched junction nucleotides: 2. The CDR3 here is CASSFRGVQETQYF. The CDR3 DNA follows: TGTGCCAGCAGCTTTCGGGGGGTCCAAGAGACCCAGTACTTC.

V usage is TRBV5-1 and J usage is TRBJ1-1, with a possible D match to TRBD1 (5 bases). The CDR3 loop spans 13 amino acids. V shed 3 bases and J shed 7 bases, with 13 bases lying between them. Germline loops: CDR1 SGHRS, CDR2 YFSETQ. The CDR3 here is CASSWTAGGEAFF. The DNA of the CDR3 is TGCGCCAGCAGCTGGACTGCGGGGGGTGAAGCTTTCTTT. Full variable domain (outside the CDR3, taken from reference TRBV5-1 and TRBJ1-1): KAGVTQTPRYLIKTRGQQVTLSCSPISGHRSVSWYQQTPGQGLQFLFEYFSETQRNKGNFPGRFSGRQFSNSRSEMNVSTLELGDSALYLCASSWTAGGEAFFGQGTRLTVV.

This clone was observed a few times. V is TRBV6-5 and J is TRBJ1-2; D unresolved. CDR3 size: 14 residues. Germline CDR1 MNHEY, CDR2 SVGAGI. V shed 2 bases and J shed 2 bases, with 9 bases lying between them. The CDR3: CASSYERNNYGYTF. The CDR3 DNA reads TGTGCCAGCAGTTACGAGCGGAACAACTATGGCTACACCTTC.

This sequence joins TRBV7-6 and TRBJ1-1, with D perhaps TRBD1 (5 bases). The CDR3 sequence is 15 residues long. Trimming shortened V by 7 bases and J by 1 base, and 16 bases separated the two germline ends. Germline V CDR1 and CDR2: SGHVS, FNYEAQ. The CDR3 DNA reads TGTGCCAGCAAATCCCGGGGGGTCGGGAACACTGAAGCTTTCTTT. It is translated as CASKSRGVGNTEAFF.

The chain recombines TRBV11-2 with TRBJ1-3; 12 bases are a match to TRBD1. V lost 7 bases and J lost 3; bases outside the gene matches: 4. The CDR3 sequence is 15 residues long. Germline V CDR1 and CDR2: SGHAT, FQNNGV. In nucleotides, the CDR3 is TGTGCCAGCAAAGGGACAGGGGGCTTTGGAAACACCATATATTTT. This codes for CASKGTGGFGNTIYF.

This chain links TRBV18 with TRBJ2-7, with TRBD2 matching 9 bases. From germline, CDR1 is KGHSH and CDR2 LQKENI. The junction had 2 bases not matched to a gene; V was cut back by 2 bases and J by 0 bases. The CDR3 totals 15 residues. Here the CDR3 DNA reads TGTGCCAGCTCACCAAAGACTAGCGGCTCCTACGAGCAGTACTTC. Residues: CASSPKTSGSYEQYF.

The CDR3 loop is CASSRRAGGSNYGYTF. The CDR3 DNA follows: TGTGCCAGCAGCAGGAGGGCGGGCGGATCTAACTATGGCTACACCTTC. The chain carries TRBV9 and TRBJ1-2, with D unclear. The CDR3 spans 16 residues. Trimming took off 4 bases at V and 0 bases at J, with 16 bases between the two ends. Germline values: CDR1 SGDLS, CDR2 YYNGEE.

The chain joins TRBV7-2 to TRBJ2-5; D perhaps matches TRBD2 (5 bases). The CDR3 consists of 15 residues. V lost 3 bases and J lost 2, with 13 bases in between. From germline, CDR1 is SGHTA and CDR2 FQGNSA. CDR3 amino acids: CASSFSAGGQETQYF. The DNA of the CDR3 is TGTGCCAGCAGCTTCTCGGCGGGCGGGCAAGAGACCCAGTACTTC.

This clone was picked up one time. The CDR3, as DNA: TGTGCCAGCGGGTTCCAAGGGGAGGCCTATGGCTACACCTTC. The encoded protein is CASGFQGEAYGYTF. The chain recombines TRBV6-5 with TRBJ1-2, with a weak D call TRBD1 (5 bases). From germline, CDR1 is MNHEY and CDR2 SVGAGI. V was pared by 8 bases and J by 4 bases, with 17 bases between. The CDR3 totals 14 residues.

The V and J genes are TRBV15 and TRBJ1-3, with a weak D call TRBD1 (6 bases). Germline V gene lookup returns CDR1 LNHNV and CDR2 YYDKDF (reference sequence). The ends were cut back, 7 bases at V and 9 bases at J, with 22 bases in the middle. The CDR3 sequence is 15 residues long. CDR3 bases: TGTGCCACCAAGCGGGACATTTTGAGCAAGAGCACCATATATTTT. This translates into CATKRDILSKSTIYF.